Listed below are T cell receptor beta chains from one sample, sequenced in a study of T cells in Graves' hyperthyroidism and ophthalmopathy. TCRdb passed the multiplex PCR reads through MiXCR, listing each CDR3 protein once. In the table there are around 350,000 distinct CDR3 sequences, around 16% of which are singletons. The sequenced sample was blood. Receptors originate from a woman aged 18-29 years with Graves' hyperthyroidism that later progressed to Graves' ophthalmopathy. CDR3s include the opening cysteine and the closing phenylalanine or tryptophan. The D gene is left open where the match is weak. Some rows mark clone size as missing; the rest say once, few, many or name a class of expanded clone.

j_call d_call clone_size v_call cdr3_length cdr3_aa cdr3_nt
TRBJ2-1 TRBD2 many TRBV20-1 17 CSARLAGGGYIGNEQFF TGCAGTGCTAGACTAGCGGGCGGGGGATACATAGGCAATGAGCAGTTCTTC
TRBJ2-7 NA many TRBV10-3 14 CAISESPSRDEQYF TGTGCCATCAGTGAGTCGCCGAGTCGTGACGAGCAGTACTTC
TRBJ2-7 NA many TRBV28 14 CASSFPTGFYEQYF TGTGCCAGCAGTTTTCCGACGGGGTTCTACGAGCAGTACTTC
TRBJ2-7 TRBD2 many TRBV24-1 19 CATSDLWQTSSPNSYEQYF TGTGCCACCAGTGATTTGTGGCAGACTAGCAGCCCCAACTCCTACGAGCAGTACTTC
TRBJ2-1 TRBD2 few TRBV20-1 17 CSMEGLLRTSSGNEQFF TGCAGCATGGAGGGACTTCTCAGGACTAGTTCAGGTAATGAGCAGTTCTTC
TRBJ1-2 NA NA TRBV6-1 15 CASSELFLGEYGYTF TGTGCCAGCAGTGAACTATTCTTAGGCGAATATGGCTACACCTTC
TRBJ2-3 NA many TRBV5-1 12 CASSLARDTQYF TGCGCCAGCAGCTTGGCTCGGGATACGCAGTATTTT
TRBJ2-1 TRBD1 many TRBV11-2 15 CASSHRQGTYNEQFF TGTGCCAGCAGCCACAGACAGGGGACCTACAATGAGCAGTTCTTC
TRBJ2-7 TRBD1 many TRBV28 18 CASSLTLWDRGLWYEQYF TGTGCCAGCAGTTTAACTTTGTGGGACAGGGGGCTCTGGTACGAGCAGTACTTC
TRBJ2-7 TRBD2 few TRBV27 14 CASGPGGWKYEQYF TGTGCCAGCGGCCCCGGGGGGTGGAAGTACGAGCAGTACTTC
TRBJ1-1 TRBD1 few TRBV29-1 17 CSVEDLTGTGIDTEAFF TGCAGCGTTGAAGATCTCACCGGGACAGGGATTGACACTGAAGCTTTCTTT
TRBJ1-1 NA many TRBV28 15 CASSFLAGANTEAFF TGTGCCAGCAGTTTTTTAGCCGGAGCGAACACTGAAGCTTTCTTT
TRBJ1-1 NA NA TRBV9 15 CASSVEGAPGTEAFF TGTGCCAGCAGCGTAGAAGGGGCCCCGGGCACTGAAGCTTTCTTT
TRBJ1-1 NA NA TRBV24-1 13 CATSDFSGNEAFF TGTGCCACCAGTGATTTCAGTGGGAATGAAGCTTTCTTT
TRBJ1-5 NA many TRBV6-1 14 CASSRAQGGQPQHF TGTGCCAGCAGTCGCGCACAAGGTGGTCAGCCCCAGCATTTT
TRBJ2-3 NA many TRBV29-1 16 CSVEDGLAGAGDTQYF TGCAGCGTTGAAGACGGTCTGGCAGGGGCGGGGGATACGCAGTATTTT
TRBJ1-1 NA many TRBV6-1 14 CASSPLGAGTEAFF TGTGCCAGCAGCCCTTTAGGGGCAGGCACTGAAGCTTTCTTT
TRBJ1-1 NA NA TRBV9 11 CASSIGSEAFF TGTGCCAGCAGTATCGGTTCTGAAGCTTTCTTT
TRBJ2-7 TRBD2 many TRBV5-1 16 CASSSFLAGVAYEQYF TGCGCCAGCAGCTCCTTCCTAGCGGGAGTTGCGTACGAGCAGTACTTC
TRBJ2-5 TRBD2 many TRBV6-1 16 CASSTPLGGGQETQYF TGTGCCAGCAGTACCCCGCTTGGCGGGGGACAAGAGACCCAGTACTTC
TRBJ1-1 NA many TRBV20-1 13 CSASGEWDTEAFF TGCAGTGCTAGTGGGGAGTGGGACACTGAAGCTTTCTTT
TRBJ2-7 TRBD2 many TRBV7-2 16 CASSLAGTSGRHEQYF TGTGCCAGCAGCTTAGCCGGGACTAGCGGGAGGCACGAGCAGTACTTC
TRBJ1-5 NA NA TRBV20-1 13 CSARGTDSGPQHF TGCAGTGCTAGAGGGACAGACTCAGGGCCCCAGCATTTT
TRBJ2-3 TRBD1 many TRBV28 15 CASSLQGAIADTQYF TGTGCCAGCAGTTTACAGGGGGCGATCGCAGATACGCAGTATTTT
TRBJ2-5 TRBD2 many TRBV7-9 16 CASSSRSGVEGETQYF TGTGCCAGCAGCTCTCGAAGCGGGGTCGAAGGAGAGACCCAGTACTTC
TRBJ2-1 NA many TRBV28 14 CASKGQSSYNEQFF TGTGCCAGCAAAGGACAGAGCTCCTACAATGAGCAGTTCTTC
TRBJ1-6 TRBD1 NA TRBV19 14 CATRWGTANSPLHF TGTGCCACCCGCTGGGGGACAGCCAATTCACCCCTCCACTTT
TRBJ1-6 TRBD1 NA TRBV28 15 CASSIVGDRASPLHF TGTGCCAGCAGTATCGTAGGGGACAGGGCTTCACCCCTCCACTTT
TRBJ2-1 TRBD1 NA TRBV5-5 15 CASSGRTGFYNEQFF TGTGCCAGCAGCGGAAGGACAGGGTTCTACAATGAGCAGTTCTTC
TRBJ2-1 TRBD2 many TRBV28 14 CASSSRLAGYEQFF TGTGCCAGCAGTTCAAGACTAGCGGGTTATGAGCAGTTCTTC
TRBJ2-2 TRBD1 NA TRBV13 17 CASSPLDLTGANGELFF TGTGCCAGCAGCCCGCTCGATCTGACAGGGGCCAACGGGGAGCTGTTTTTT
TRBJ2-3 NA many TRBV12-3/TRBV12-4 15 CASVDRKGFADTQYF TGTGCCAGCGTCGACAGGAAAGGTTTCGCAGATACGCAGTATTTT
TRBJ2-3 NA few TRBV27 16 CASSPGWSRGTDTQYF TGTGCCAGCAGCCCAGGGTGGTCGAGGGGCACAGATACGCAGTATTTT
TRBJ2-1 TRBD2 many TRBV7-3 17 CASSADGTSGRWGEQFF TGTGCCAGCAGCGCCGATGGGACTAGCGGGAGATGGGGGGAGCAGTTCTTC
TRBJ2-3 TRBD2 few TRBV10-3 18 CAISDVLAGDPWTDTQYF TGTGCCATCAGTGACGTCCTAGCGGGAGACCCATGGACGGATACGCAGTATTTT
TRBJ2-1 TRBD2 many TRBV18 16 CASSRLAGRSYNEQFF TGTGCCAGCTCACGATTAGCGGGACGCTCCTACAATGAGCAGTTCTTC
TRBJ1-5 NA many TRBV7-9 14 CASSFVGGGQPQHF TGTGCCAGCAGCTTCGTGGGGGGAGGGCAGCCCCAGCATTTT
TRBJ2-7 TRBD1 many TRBV30 13 CAWMRQGGAEQYF TGTGCCTGGATGAGACAGGGTGGGGCCGAGCAGTACTTC
TRBJ2-3 NA many TRBV24-1 16 CATSDFARSGTDTQYF TGTGCCACCAGTGATTTCGCTAGATCGGGCACAGATACGCAGTATTTT
TRBJ2-5 TRBD2 NA TRBV9 22 CASSQPPVGRRTSDLFQETQYF TGCGCCAGCAGCCAACCGCCGGTGGGACGACGCACTAGCGATCTTTTCCAAGAGACCCAGTACTTC
TRBJ2-1 NA many TRBV28 16 CASSLNAIISYNEQFF TGTGCCAGCAGCTTGAACGCCATCATCTCCTACAATGAGCAGTTCTTC
TRBJ1-2 NA many TRBV9 14 CASSEQGTNYGYTF TGTGCCAGCAGCGAGCAGGGGACTAACTATGGCTACACCTTC
TRBJ1-2 NA many TRBV12-5 18 CASGLRSGTEGESYGYTF TGTGCTAGTGGTTTGCGTTCAGGGACCGAAGGTGAAAGCTATGGCTACACCTTC
TRBJ1-2 NA many TRBV18 14 CASSVSPPGYGYTF TGTGCCAGCTCAGTATCTCCCCCGGGCTATGGCTACACCTTC
TRBJ1-6 NA NA TRBV27 16 CASSLFVGRGNSPLHF TGTGCCAGCAGTTTATTCGTCGGCCGGGGAAATTCACCCCTCCACTTT
TRBJ2-1 NA many TRBV15 16 CATSRDSVLASDEQFF TGTGCCACCAGCAGAGATAGCGTGCTAGCATCGGATGAGCAGTTCTTC
TRBJ2-7 TRBD1 few TRBV7-8 18 CASSPGLTGTGYPYEQYF TGTGCCAGCAGCCCAGGGTTGACCGGGACAGGGTACCCCTACGAGCAGTACTTC
TRBJ2-1 TRBD2 NA TRBV9 15 CASSARTSAHNEQFF TGTGCCAGCAGCGCCAGGACTAGCGCCCACAATGAGCAGTTCTTC
TRBJ2-1 TRBD2 few TRBV7-8 16 CASTSRLAGGRGEQFF TGTGCCAGCACCTCACGACTAGCGGGAGGGCGGGGGGAGCAGTTCTTC
TRBJ2-7 NA few TRBV7-8 12 CASSLAEGEQYF TGTGCCAGCAGCTTAGCCGAGGGGGAGCAGTACTTC
TRBJ2-3 NA many TRBV18 16 CASSPLQGTETDTQYF TGTGCCAGCTCACCACTACAGGGGACTGAGACAGATACGCAGTATTTT
TRBJ2-1 TRBD2 many TRBV28 17 CASSITLAGTRHDEQFF TGTGCCAGCAGTATTACCTTAGCCGGGACTAGGCACGATGAGCAGTTCTTC
TRBJ1-1 TRBD1 many TRBV9 16 CASSVEPGGMNTEAFF TGTGCCAGCAGCGTAGAGCCAGGGGGGATGAACACTGAAGCTTTCTTT
TRBJ2-1 NA NA TRBV9 15 CASSVSGSRANEQFF TGTGCCAGCAGCGTATCCGGTAGCCGGGCCAATGAGCAGTTCTTC
TRBJ1-2 NA NA TRBV5-1 19 CASSPLGRGGWGEADGYTF TGCGCCAGCAGTCCTCTCGGGAGAGGTGGCTGGGGCGAGGCTGATGGCTACACCTTC
TRBJ1-1 TRBD1 many TRBV20-1 13 CSAWTGGAPEAFF TGCAGTGCATGGACAGGGGGCGCCCCTGAAGCTTTCTTT
TRBJ1-1 NA NA TRBV18 14 CASSPGPRATEAFF TGTGCCAGCTCACCGGGACCTCGGGCGACTGAAGCTTTCTTT
TRBJ2-7 NA many TRBV28 13 CASSFVAGVKQYF TGTGCCAGCAGTTTTGTGGCAGGGGTCAAGCAGTACTTC